A single sample is the source of the 25 T cell receptor beta chains below, sequenced in a study of T cells in Graves' hyperthyroidism and ophthalmopathy. What was amplified from RNA transcripts were TCR beta CDR3 regions. Using the HTBI primer set, a first-round RT-PCR was run on the TCR CDR3. MiXCR, applied by TCRdb to the multiplex PCR reads, yields one record per CDR3 protein. The profile covers some 530,000 distinct CDR3 sequences, with 20% to 25% appearing a single time and approximately 49% taken by the ten largest. Material for sequencing was blood. The source is a woman in her 70s with Graves' ophthalmopathy.

Comments on this clonotype: A much larger clone sits a single nucleotide away, making a read error possible. The rearrangement uses TRBV3-1 and TRBJ1-2; TRBD1 aligns across 8 bases. This CDR3 has 13 amino acids. Per the germline V gene, CDR1 is LGHDT and CDR2 is YNNKEL (reference sequence). The CDR3 DNA reads TGTGCCAGCAGCCCGGGGACAGGAAATGGCTACGCCTTC. Protein: CASSPGTGNGYAF.

This sequence joins TRBV6-1 and TRBJ1-1; 10 bases are a match to TRBD1. The V gene end was trimmed by 10 bases and the J gene end by 1 base; junction bases not matched to a gene: 9. Germline CDR1 is MNHNS and CDR2 is SASEGT. The CDR3 loop spans 15 amino acids. CDR3 amino acids: CATLQTGGANTEAFF. The CDR3 coding sequence is TGTGCCACTCTCCAGACAGGGGGCGCGAACACTGAAGCTTTCTTT.

The chain combines TRBV30 with TRBJ2-1; a weak D match, TRBD2 (6 bases). The length of the CDR3 is 14 residues. The germline V gene has CDR1 GTSNPN and CDR2 SVGIG (reference sequence). Trimming shortened V by 5 bases and J by 8 bases, and 19 bases separated the two germline ends. The DNA for the CDR3 is TGTGCCTGGGCAAGGGACTTACGCGGACATGAGCAGTTCTTC. Translating gives CAWARDLRGHEQFF.

The chain recombines TRBV2 with TRBJ1-2, with unresolved D. Germline CDR1 is SNHLY and CDR2 is FYNNEI. This CDR3 is 13 amino acids long. Deletions cut 0 bases from V and 5 bases from J, with 7 bases between. In DNA, the CDR3 is TGTGCCAGCAGTGAAGCGCGGGGTTATGGCTACACCTTC. Translated: CASSEARGYGYTF.

The gene calls are TRBV18 and TRBJ1-1; a weak D match, TRBD1 (5 bases). The V end was cut by 0 bases, the J end by 2 bases, with 13 bases between. This CDR3 has 16 amino acids. CDR1 is KGHSH and CDR2 is LQKENI in the germline V gene. The CDR3 spells CASSPPNGHQNTEAFF. In nucleotides, the CDR3 is TGTGCCAGCTCACCACCGAACGGACACCAAAACACTGAAGCTTTCTTT.

The table lists this clonotype with a few counts. The J gene is TRBJ1-6, the V gene TRBV6-1; D is ambiguous. The V and J ends lost 5 bases and 7 bases respectively, with 15 bases between them. There are 15 residues in the CDR3. Per the germline V gene, CDR1 is MNHNS and CDR2 is SASEGT. The CDR3: CASSPPPTGNSPLHF. DNA of the CDR3: TGTGCCAGCAGTCCTCCCCCGACGGGAAATTCACCCCTCCACTTT.

The table lists this clonotype with many counts. V and J are TRBV6-1 and TRBJ2-5; D unclear. Between the trimmed V and J ends, which lost 5 bases and 7 bases, there was a span of 11 bases. CDR1 is MNHNS and CDR2 is SASEGT in the germline V gene. This CDR3 contains 12 residues. CDR3 bases: TGTGCCAGCAGTTCTTCCGTGGGGACCCAGTACTTC. It encodes CASSSSVGTQYF.

The V gene is TRBV9, the J gene TRBJ1-2, with D hard to call. Germline loops: CDR1 SGDLS, CDR2 YYNGEE. V dropped 4 bases and J dropped 7 bases, with 17 bases sitting between them. This CDR3 has 14 amino acids. The CDR3 loop is CASSIQDGRSGYTF. Here the CDR3 DNA reads TGTGCCAGCAGCATCCAGGACGGTCGGAGTGGCTACACCTTC.

A single count supports this clonotype. The chain uses TRBV30 and TRBJ2-7; a possible D gene is TRBD2 (6 bases). CDR1 and CDR2 (germline): GTSNPN, SVGIG (reference sequence). Deletions cut 0 bases from V and 1 base from J, with 16 bases between. The CDR3 has 16 residues. The CDR3 DNA follows: TGTGCCTGGAGTGTACTGTGGGAGGCGGGATCCTACGAGCAGTACTTC. Residues: CAWSVLWEAGSYEQYF.

This clonotype has a handful of counts. The chain has TRBV7-2 and TRBJ1-3; no clear D gene. V shed 2 bases and J shed 0 bases, with 8 bases lying between them. Germline loops: CDR1 SGHTA, CDR2 FQGNSA. CDR3 size: 15 residues. The CDR3 is CASSLWGASGNTIYF. CDR3 coding DNA: TGTGCCAGCAGCTTATGGGGAGCCTCTGGAAACACCATATATTTT.

This clonotype was picked up a small number of times. The chain employs TRBV20-1 and TRBJ2-7; D is ambiguous. Germline CDR1 reads DFQATT; CDR2 reads SNEGSKA (reference sequence). CDR3 length: 13 residues. V lost 3 bases and J 2 bases, leaving 11 bases between the germline ends. For the CDR3, the DNA is TGCAGTGCTAGGCACAGTCTTACCTACGAGCAGTACTTC. Translating it yields CSARHSLTYEQYF.

This clonotype was seen more than once but under ten times. V usage is TRBV6-1 and J usage is TRBJ2-5; 8 bases are a match to TRBD2. There are 13 residues in the CDR3. J was trimmed by 5 bases and V by 6 bases; bases with no gene match: 5. Germline values: CDR1 MNHNS, CDR2 SASEGT. The CDR3 reads CASSPAGVETQYF. CDR3 sequence (DNA): TGTGCCAGCAGCCCAGCGGGAGTGGAGACCCAGTACTTC.

V gene TRBV12-3 or TRBV12-4 combines with J gene TRBJ1-2, with 7 bases identical to TRBD1. The length of the CDR3 is 15 residues. V trimming: 5 bases; J trimming: 2 bases; junction bases outside the gene matches: 8. In nucleotides, the CDR3 is TGTGCCAGCAGTCTAACAGGGGTTCCAAACTATGGCTACACCTTC. Encoded protein: CASSLTGVPNYGYTF.

This clonotype appeared a few times. V and J are TRBV7-9 and TRBJ2-2, with 8 bases fitting TRBD1. With V trimmed by 1 base and J by 2 bases, 3 bases remained unmatched. Germline V gene sequence: CDR1 SEHNR, CDR2 FQNEAQ (reference sequence). CDR3 length: 16 amino acids. The CDR3 region is CASSLGTGKNTGELFF. CDR3 bases: TGTGCCAGCAGCTTAGGGACAGGGAAAAACACCGGGGAGCTGTTTTTT.

This clonotype has only a few counts. The V gene is TRBV7-8, the J gene TRBJ1-1, with D possibly TRBD1 on 5 matching bases. The CDR3 consists of 16 residues. The V gene lost 0 bases and the J gene lost 1 base, with 12 bases spanning the gap. Germline V lookup: CDR1 SGHVS, CDR2 FQNEAQ. CDR3 amino acids: CASSLAQGRQNTEAFF. CDR3 in DNA: TGTGCCAGCAGCTTAGCGCAGGGACGACAGAACACTGAAGCTTTCTTT.

Only a few counts were recorded for this clonotype. This rearrangement joins TRBV5-5 to TRBJ2-1; 7 bases map to TRBD2. The trim removed 6 bases at V and 7 bases at J, leaving 7 bases unmatched. The CDR3 has 13 amino acids. The germline gives CDR1 SGHKS, CDR2 YYEKEE (reference sequence). The CDR3 DNA follows: TGTGCCAGCACCATCACCGGGGGGAATGAGCAGTTCTTC. Amino acids: CASTITGGNEQFF.

This chain joins TRBV12-3 or TRBV12-4 and TRBJ2-7; 10 bases agree with TRBD1. V dropped 3 bases and J dropped 3; count of bases not matched to a gene: 5. The CDR3 runs to 15 residues. CDR3 coding DNA: TGTGCCAGCAGTTTGGGACAGGGGCAACACTACGAGCAGTACTTC. Its translation: CASSLGQGQHYEQYF.

This clonotype was recorded at least ten times. The rearrangement joins TRBV11-2 to TRBJ2-7; 7 positions agree with TRBD2. The trim removed 8 bases at V and 0 bases at J, leaving 4 bases unmatched. Germline values: CDR1 SGHAT, CDR2 FQNNGV. The CDR3 has 13 amino acids. The CDR3 nucleotides read TGTGCCAGCCGTAGCGGGCCCTCCTACGAGCAGTACTTC. This translates into CASRSGPSYEQYF.

This clonotype was observed a handful of times. This chain connects TRBV7-9 to TRBJ2-1; D is undetermined. The CDR3 is 15 amino acids. Germline lookup yields CDR1 SEHNR and CDR2 FQNEAQ (reference sequence). Trimming left V 5 bases short and J 0 bases short, with 11 bases between. The CDR3 DNA is TGTGCCAGCAGCCCCCCCGGAAACTCCTACAATGAGCAGTTCTTC. It codes for CASSPPGNSYNEQFF.

This clonotype was counted only a few times. The chain employs TRBV6-2 or TRBV6-3 and TRBJ2-3; the D gene is possibly TRBD2 (6 bases). Germline V lookup: CDR1 MNHEY, CDR2 SVGEGT. V was cut by 6 bases and J by 2 bases, with 9 bases left in between. The CDR3 is 13 residues long. The DNA for the CDR3 is TGTGCCAGCAGGAGACTAGTCACAGATACGCAGTATTTT. Protein: CASRRLVTDTQYF.

This clonotype turned up a few times. The chain uses TRBV20-1 and TRBJ2-1; 13 bases agree with TRBD2. Unmatched junction bases numbered 5, after V lost 2 bases and J lost 4 bases. Germline assignment: CDR1 DFQATT and CDR2 SNEGSKA (reference sequence). This CDR3 is built from 16 residues. CDR3: CSARPGTSGIYNEQFF. The CDR3 nucleotides read TGCAGTGCTAGACCCGGGACTAGCGGGATTTACAATGAGCAGTTCTTC.

The DNA for the CDR3 is TGTGCCAGCAGCTTATCCTCAGGTGCCAATCAGCCCCAGCATTTT. Protein sequence: CASSLSSGANQPQHF. The chain links TRBV7-2 to TRBJ1-5, with D hard to call. CDR3 length: 15 residues. The V gene lost 2 bases and the J gene lost 3 bases, with 11 bases spanning the gap. Per the germline V gene, CDR1 is SGHTA and CDR2 is FQGNSA. The full variable domain, its missing parts supplied by reference TRBV7-2 and TRBJ1-5, is GAGVSQSPSNKVTEKGKDVELRCDPISGHTALYWYRQSLGQGLEFLIYFQGNSAPDKSGLPSDRFSAERTGGSVSTLTIQRTQQEDSAVYLCASSLSSGANQPQHFGDGTRLSIL.

This clonotype was picked up a small number of times. CDR3 in amino acids: CASSTRPDNQETQYF. For the CDR3, the DNA is TGTGCCAGTAGTACCCGGCCGGACAACCAAGAGACCCAGTACTTC. This rearrangement joins TRBV19 to TRBJ2-5; D is perhaps TRBD1 (5 bases). The CDR3 contains 15 residues. Trimming stripped 4 bases from V and 0 bases from J, with 12 bases between. CDR1 is LNHDA and CDR2 is SQIVND in the germline V gene (reference sequence).

This clonotype came up many times. The gene calls are TRBV28 and TRBJ2-5; D uncertain. The CDR3 runs 11 residues. Germline CDR1 and CDR2: MDHEN and SYDVKM. V was cut by 8 bases and J by 3 bases, with 7 bases left in between. CDR3 in amino acids: CASRREETQYF. The CDR3, as DNA: TGTGCCAGCCGCCGAGAAGAGACCCAGTACTTC.

This chain uses TRBV20-1 with TRBJ2-2; D is unresolved. This CDR3 has 14 residues. Germline assignment: CDR1 DFQATT and CDR2 SNEGSKA (reference sequence). Trimming removed 0 bases from V and 2 bases from J, with 7 bases in between. This chain's CDR3 is CSARDPRNTGELFF. For the CDR3, the DNA is TGCAGTGCTAGAGATCCCCGAAACACCGGGGAGCTGTTTTTT.